The clone carrying this T cell receptor (beta chain) has just a few counts. What it binds is not known. Germline CDR1 reads PRHDT; CDR2 reads FYEKMQ (reference sequence). The CDR3 has 17 residues. The ends lost 2 bases at V and 4 bases at J; junction bases unmatched: 8. The data originate from a study of T cells after posttransplantation cyclophosphamide. Busulfan-fludarabine conditioning, marrow transplant, and cyclophosphamide on days +3 and +4 were administered. Assay used: immunoSEQ multiplex PCR; TCRdb lists only in-frame clones, some missing. This repertoire lists roughly 5,400 clones without singletons; roughly 25% sits in the top ten. Findings and limits, study-wide: TRB clonality was highly associated with recipient CMV seropositivity and reactivation. Donor-recipient repertoire similarity was low at 1-2 months, rising over year one. Skin or GI-infiltrating T cells shared few TRB sequences with blood.

The source material was PBMCs, sampled 377 days after allogeneic stem cell transplant with posttransplant cyclophosphamide. The sequence came from a male patient aged 55 to 69 who received an allogeneic stem cell transplant from a related donor, was CMV-positive, and had acute GVHD only. The graft donor may have given rise to some T cells. The chain has TRBV13 and TRBJ2-3, with 11 bases lining up with TRBD2. The CDR3: CASSLNSLAGGPDTQYF. CDR3 DNA sequence: TGTGCCAGCAGCTTAAACTCCTTAGCGGGGGGGCCAGATACGCAGTATTTT.